The 22 T cell receptor beta chains below all came from one sample that was sequenced in a study of cytomegalovirus exposure and HLA in healthy donors. The PCR had 60 Vbeta and 13 Jbeta primers. Generated by immunoSEQ multiplex PCR, the TCRdb table keeps only in-frame clones and is missing some. The sample consists of 150,000 to 200,000 clones, around 85% of them appearing once. Sequencing was performed on PBMCs. These TCRs come from a man in his late teens or twenties in good health and CMV-seronegative.

The rearrangement links TRBV7-9 to TRBJ2-7, with 11 bases that match TRBD2. Per germline, CDR1 SEHNR and CDR2 FQNEAQ (reference sequence). This CDR3 has 17 amino acids. V was clipped by 1 base and J by 0 bases; unmatched bases: 5. In DNA form, the CDR3 reads TGTGCCAGCAGCTTAGGGGGACTAGCGGATAGCTCCTACGAGCAGTACTTC. Protein product: CASSLGGLADSSYEQYF.

The chain combines TRBV29-1 with TRBJ2-7; 12 bases fit TRBD2. The germline V gene has CDR1 SQVTM and CDR2 ANQGSEA. The CDR3 consists of 15 residues. V shed 6 bases and J 6 bases; nucleotides not matched to a gene: 12. The CDR3 coding sequence is TGCAGCGTAGGGAAAAGACTAGCGGGAGTTCGCGAGCAGTACTTC. Translation: CSVGKRLAGVREQYF.

CDR3 region: CASSLDRLKETQYF. The CDR3 DNA reads TGTGCCAGCAGCTTAGATCGACTTAAAGAGACCCAGTACTTC. The chain is built from TRBV11-2 and TRBJ2-5; no clear D. This CDR3 comprises 14 residues. V was clipped by 0 bases and J by 3 bases, with 8 bases between them. Germline CDR1 SGHAT, CDR2 FQNNGV.

V gene TRBV4-3 combines with J gene TRBJ2-1, with TRBD2 identical over 8 bases. V trimming: 0 bases; J trimming: 14 bases; junction bases outside the gene matches: 12. This CDR3 is 15 amino acids long. The germline CDR1 and CDR2 sequences are LGHNA and YSLEER. The CDR3 is CASSQDSGTLTLKFF. The CDR3 DNA reads TGCGCCAGCAGCCAAGATAGCGGGACCCTCACTCTCAAGTTCTTC.

This chain connects TRBV7-9 to TRBJ2-7; unclear D gene. The CDR3 runs to 14 residues. The V and J ends lost 1 base and 2 bases respectively, with 9 bases between them. Germline V gene sequence: CDR1 SEHNR, CDR2 FQNEAQ (reference sequence). CDR3 sequence: CASSLGANPYEQYF. In DNA form, the CDR3 reads TGTGCCAGCAGCTTAGGCGCTAATCCCTACGAGCAGTACTTC.

The V call is TRBV13, the J call TRBJ1-6, with TRBD1 as a possible D gene (5 bases). In germline, CDR1 is PRHDT, CDR2 FYEKMQ (reference sequence). V shed 5 bases and J shed 9 bases, with 11 bases lying between them. The CDR3 runs 13 residues. The CDR3 here is CASSKTVGSPLHF. The DNA for the CDR3 is TGTGCCAGCAGCAAGACAGTGGGTTCACCCCTCCACTTT. Using reference TRBV13 and TRBJ1-6 for the parts outside the CDR3, the full variable domain is AAGVIQSPRHLIKEKRETATLKCYPIPRHDTVYWYQQGPGQDPQFLISFYEKMQSDKGSIPDRFSAQQFSDYHSELNMSSLELGDSALYFCASSKTVGSPLHFGNGTRLTVT.

The chain couples TRBV19 to TRBJ1-1; D may be TRBD1 (6 bases). The CDR3 length is 14 residues. Per the germline V gene, CDR1 is LNHDA and CDR2 is SQIVND (reference sequence). Trimming left V 6 bases short and J 8 bases short, with 19 bases between. The CDR3 sequence: CASSPTGSKSEAFF. Written as DNA, the CDR3 is TGTGCCAGTAGCCCGACAGGATCGAAATCCGAAGCTTTCTTT.

This clone was observed a handful of times. The V and J genes are TRBV6-5 and TRBJ1-4, with 9 nucleotides matching TRBD1. The germline V gene encodes CDR1 MNHEY and CDR2 SVGAGI. J was trimmed by 7 bases and V by 5 bases; bases with no gene match: 5. This CDR3 has 14 amino acids. The CDR3 loop reads CASSPGTGFEKLFF. CDR3 DNA sequence: TGTGCCAGCAGTCCCGGGACAGGGTTTGAAAAACTGTTTTTT.

The rearrangement uses TRBV11-2 and TRBJ2-5; 9 bases agree with TRBD2. The V segment lost 6 bases and the J segment 7 bases; nucleotides outside the gene matches: 12. The CDR3 has 15 amino acids. The V gene's germline CDR1 is SGHAT and CDR2 FQNNGV. CDR3 loop: CASRHPETSGGTQYF. The DNA for the CDR3 is TGTGCCAGCAGGCATCCCGAGACTAGCGGCGGGACCCAGTACTTC.

V gene TRBV5-6 combines with J gene TRBJ1-5; D is undetermined. The ends were cut back, 4 bases at V and 2 bases at J, with 10 bases in the middle. Germline V gives CDR1 SGHDT, CDR2 YYEEEE. The CDR3 runs 14 residues. CDR3: CASSLGIGNQPQHF. DNA of the CDR3: TGTGCCAGCAGCCTAGGAATTGGCAATCAGCCCCAGCATTTT.

The chain employs TRBV5-1 and TRBJ1-1, with a possible D match to TRBD1 (6 bases). The germline V and J ends were trimmed by 7 bases and 1 base, with 20 bases remaining between them. Germline V gene data show CDR1 as SGHRS and CDR2 as YFSETQ. CDR3 length: 16 residues. Here the CDR3 reads CASQKTGKGSNTEAFF. The DNA of the CDR3 is TGCGCCAGCCAGAAGACAGGTAAAGGATCGAACACTGAAGCTTTCTTT.

The rearrangement uses TRBV27 and TRBJ1-2; possible D gene TRBD1, 5 bases. Germline V gives CDR1 MNHEY, CDR2 SMNVEV (reference sequence). This CDR3 has 15 residues. Trimming took off 5 bases at V and 6 bases at J, with 19 bases between the two ends. The CDR3 is CASSPTSSWGDGYTF. The CDR3 nucleotides read TGTGCCAGCAGTCCCACCTCCTCATGGGGGGATGGCTACACCTTC.

The table lists this clone with a count of one. The genes are TRBV7-2 and TRBJ2-7; D not certain. Germline loops: CDR1 SGHTA, CDR2 FQGNSA. V dropped 1 base and J dropped 6 bases, with 7 bases sitting between them. This CDR3 is 12 amino acids long. CDR3 DNA: TGTGCCAGCAGCTTAGGCCCGGGCGAGCAGTACTTC. Protein: CASSLGPGEQYF.

The rearrangement links TRBV12-2 to TRBJ2-7; the table's D call, TRBD1, was not checked against the DNA. TRBV12-2 is recorded as a pseudogene. The CDR3 has 15 amino acids. CDR3 nucleotide sequence: TGTGCAAGTCGCTTAGGTCGGGACAGGGACTACGAGCAGTACTTC. Amino acid sequence: CASRLGRDRDYEQYF.

The rearrangement links TRBV21-1 to TRBJ2-3; the listed D gene, TRBD1, was not tested against the DNA. TRBV21-1 is reported as a pseudogene. CDR3 length: 17 amino acids. The CDR3 DNA follows: TGTGCCAGCAGCAAAGGAGGAGGGGGCCTTAGCACAGATACGCAGTATTTT. Its protein is CASSKGGGGLSTDTQYF.

The V call is TRBV7-2, the J call TRBJ2-3, with 9 bases identical to TRBD2. Germline loops: CDR1 SGHTA, CDR2 FQGNSA. The CDR3 covers 14 residues. V was clipped by 4 bases and J by 10 bases; unmatched bases: 9. The CDR3 sequence is CASSSIRGGAAQYF. The CDR3 DNA reads as TGTGCCAGCAGCTCTATACGCGGGGGGGCGGCGCAGTATTTT.

The chain carries TRBV29-1 and TRBJ1-3; no reliable D call. V was clipped by 4 bases and J by 0 bases, with 7 bases between them. Per the germline V gene, CDR1 is SQVTM and CDR2 is ANQGSEA. The CDR3 spans 13 residues. The chain's CDR3 is CSVALSSGNTIYF. Written as DNA, the CDR3 is TGCAGCGTTGCCCTATCCTCTGGAAACACCATATATTTT.

The genes are TRBV5-4 and TRBJ1-1; D is ambiguous. Germline loops: CDR1 SGHNT, CDR2 YYREEE (reference sequence). V lost 5 bases to trimming and J lost 4 bases, with 12 bases between them. There are 13 residues in the CDR3. The CDR3 nucleotides read TGTGCCAGCAGTGACGCCCGGGGCACTGAAGCTTTCTTT. Translation: CASSDARGTEAFF.

The J gene is TRBJ2-2, the V gene TRBV7-9, with D maybe TRBD2 (6 bases). The CDR3 spans 13 residues. V gave up 3 bases and J gave up 4 bases, with 6 bases separating them. The V gene's germline CDR1 is SEHNR and CDR2 FQNEAQ (reference sequence). CDR3 nucleotides: TGTGCCAGCAGCTTCGGGAGCACCGGGGAGCTGTTTTTT. Translating gives CASSFGSTGELFF.

This chain uses TRBV5-5 with TRBJ2-4, with 11 bases matching TRBD2. The germline CDR1 and CDR2 sequences are SGHKS and YYEKEE (reference sequence). V lost 0 bases to trimming and J lost 8 bases; unmatched junction nucleotides: 7. The CDR3 sequence is 16 residues long. The CDR3, as DNA: TGTGCCAGCAGCTTGGTGGCTAGCGGGGGGCCCTACATTCAGTACTTC. Its protein is CASSLVASGGPYIQYF. Together with reference TRBV5-5 and TRBJ2-4, the CDR3 gives the full variable domain: DAGVTQSPTHLIKTRGQQVTLRCSPISGHKSVSWYQQVLGQGPQFIFQYYEKEERGRGNFPDRFSARQFPNYSSELNVNALLLGDSALYLCASSLVASGGPYIQYFGAGTRLSVL.

The V call is TRBV2, the J call TRBJ1-2; 9 nucleotides agree with TRBD1. This CDR3 is 13 amino acids long. With 5 bases clipped from V and 7 bases from J, the junction kept 5 bases outside the gene matches. Per the germline V gene, CDR1 is SNHLY and CDR2 is FYNNEI. CDR3 nucleotide sequence: TGTGCCAGCAGTATCACAGGGGGCGTTGGCTACACCTTC. It yields the protein CASSITGGVGYTF.

V is TRBV5-4 and J is TRBJ2-5, with TRBD2 as a possible D gene (7 bases). V lost 6 bases, J lost 4 bases, and 13 bases lay in between. The CDR3 extends over 13 amino acids. The V gene's germline CDR1 is SGHNT and CDR2 YYREEE (reference sequence). The chain's CDR3 is CASTPGGGETQYF. The CDR3 coding sequence is TGTGCCAGCACACCGGGGGGCGGAGAGACCCAGTACTTC. Supplemented by reference TRBV5-4 and TRBJ2-5, the full variable domain reads ETGVTQSPTHLIKTRGQQVTLRCSSQSGHNTVSWYQQALGQGPQFIFQYYREEENGRGNFPPRFSGLQFPNYSSELNVNALELDDSALYLCASTPGGGETQYFGPGTRLLVL.